This is a list of T cell receptor beta chains from one sample in a study of cytomegalovirus exposure and HLA in healthy donors. The data were produced by immunoSEQ multiplex PCR, yet TCRdb's version contains in-frame clones alone and is incomplete. This table has approximately 150,000 clones, roughly 73% appearing once. The sample was PBMCs. Receptors were obtained from a male donor in good health and CMV-seronegative. The CDR3 runs from the conserved cysteine through the conserved F or W. A D gene is named only where the DNA matches it firmly. Where a row states a size, it is once, few, many or the class of an expanded clone; other rows omit it.

j_call v_call clone_size d_call cdr3_aa cdr3_nt
TRBJ1-1 TRBV6-1 NA NA CASSSRHRGEAFF TGTGCCAGCAGTTCCCGACACCGTGGTGAAGCTTTCTTT
TRBJ2-3 TRBV6-6 few NA CASSYDSPGADTQYF TGTGCCAGCAGTTACGACAGCCCGGGGGCAGATACGCAGTATTTT
TRBJ2-7 TRBV5-1 NA NA CASISGTGLGEQYF TGCGCCAGCATCTCAGGAACAGGTTTGGGCGAGCAGTACTTC
TRBJ1-2 TRBV28 NA NA CASRLVGVNYGYTF TGTGCCAGCAGGCTGGTCGGAGTAAACTATGGCTACACCTTC
TRBJ2-7 TRBV5-1 few TRBD2 CASSVAGGVEQYF TGCGCCAGCAGCGTAGCGGGAGGCGTCGAGCAGTACTTC
TRBJ2-1 TRBV7-2 once NA CASSSPYFGEQFF TGTGCCAGCAGCTCCCCGTACTTCGGTGAGCAGTTCTTC
TRBJ2-7 TRBV6-1 once NA CASTPKGQVTYEQYF TGTGCCAGCACCCCCAAGGGGCAGGTGACCTACGAGCAGTACTTC
TRBJ2-1 TRBV11-2 NA NA CASSLGGIEQFF TGTGCCAGCAGCTTAGGAGGGATTGAGCAGTTCTTC
TRBJ2-5 TRBV7-3 NA NA CASSLGQQETQYF TGTGCCAGCAGCTTAGGACAGCAAGAGACCCAGTACTTC
TRBJ2-1 TRBV9 NA TRBD2 CASSLGLAGVDEQFF TGTGCCAGCAGCCTCGGACTAGCGGGAGTGGATGAGCAGTTCTTC
TRBJ2-1 TRBV4-2 NA NA CASSQGSRDNEQFF TGTGCCAGCAGCCAAGGATCGAGGGACAATGAGCAGTTCTTC
TRBJ2-7 TRBV2 NA NA CASKNQGSSYEQYF TGTGCCAGCAAGAATCAGGGAAGCTCCTACGAGCAGTACTTC
TRBJ1-2 TRBV28 NA TRBD1 CASSTQGQPGYTF TGTGCCAGCAGTACCCAGGGACAGCCTGGCTACACCTTC
TRBJ1-1 TRBV12-5 NA NA CASGLRGLGNTEAFF TGTGCTAGTGGTTTGCGAGGGCTCGGGAACACTGAAGCTTTCTTT
TRBJ2-7 TRBV5-1 once NA CASRGAQGGEQYF TGCGCCAGCAGGGGAGCGCAGGGGGGTGAGCAGTACTTC
TRBJ1-1 TRBV11-2 NA NA CASSPRTDTEAFF TGTGCCAGCAGCCCCAGGACAGACACTGAAGCTTTCTTT
TRBJ1-1 TRBV28 NA NA CASSFTTLTGTEAFF TGTGCCAGCAGTTTTACGACCTTGACCGGGACTGAAGCTTTCTTT
TRBJ1-5 TRBV5-1 NA TRBD1 CASSIGGTDNQPQHF TGCGCCAGCAGCATAGGCGGGACAGACAATCAGCCCCAGCATTTT
TRBJ2-3 TRBV28 NA TRBD1 CASTPTGTGFTDTQYF TGTGCCAGCACCCCAACCGGGACAGGGTTCACAGATACGCAGTATTTT
TRBJ1-2 TRBV19 NA TRBD1 CASKGTGKGYTF TGTGCCAGTAAAGGGACAGGGAAGGGCTACACCTTC
TRBJ1-2 TRBV7-9 NA NA CASSFVLPDRLVGYGYTF TGTGCCAGCAGCTTCGTCCTACCTGACAGGCTAGTAGGATATGGCTACACCTTC
TRBJ2-7 TRBV6-1 NA NA CASRAVPTSYEQYF TGTGCCAGCAGGGCGGTTCCTACCTCCTACGAGCAGTACTTC
TRBJ1-1 TRBV6-5 NA TRBD1 CATRQGRWNTEAFF TGTGCCACCCGACAGGGAAGGTGGAACACTGAAGCTTTCTTT
TRBJ2-2 TRBV6-4 NA TRBD2 CASSDGTSTGELFF TGTGCCAGCAGTGACGGGACTAGCACCGGGGAGCTGTTTTTT
TRBJ2-3 TRBV11-2 NA NA CASSRSGAADTQYF TGTGCCAGCAGCCGATCTGGGGCCGCAGATACGCAGTATTTT
TRBJ2-7 TRBV29-1 NA NA CSVVRRNSNEQYF TGCAGCGTTGTACGCAGGAATTCCAACGAGCAGTACTTC
TRBJ1-2 TRBV28 NA TRBD1 CASSLLGTGRSSGYTF TGTGCCAGCAGTCTCTTAGGGACAGGCAGGTCGAGTGGCTACACCTTC
TRBJ2-3 TRBV7-6 NA TRBD2 CASSFGSGRGTDTQYF TGTGCCAGCAGCTTCGGGAGCGGGAGAGGCACAGATACGCAGTATTTT
TRBJ2-7 TRBV28 NA NA CASSRATTKQYF TGTGCCAGCAGCAGGGCCACTACCAAGCAGTACTTC
TRBJ2-1 TRBV7-9 NA TRBD2 CASSFRLAGVMGGEQFF TGTGCCAGCAGCTTCCGACTAGCGGGAGTCATGGGTGGTGAGCAGTTCTTC
TRBJ2-1 TRBV7-3 NA TRBD2 CASSLKGSGRDNEQFF TGTGCCAGCAGCTTAAAAGGTAGCGGGCGCGACAATGAGCAGTTCTTC
TRBJ2-7 TRBV30 medium-sized NA CAWSPGQLYEQYF TGTGCCTGGAGTCCCGGACAACTCTACGAGCAGTACTTC
TRBJ1-5 TRBV10-3 NA TRBD1 CAMGQSSNQPQHF TGTGCCATGGGACAGTCTAGCAATCAGCCCCAGCATTTT
TRBJ1-5 TRBV6-5 NA NA CASSYSEGYQPQHF TGTGCCAGCAGTTACTCTGAGGGATATCAGCCCCAGCATTTT
TRBJ1-6 TRBV18 NA NA CASSPSDNSPLHF TGTGCCAGCTCACCATCAGATAATTCACCCCTCCACTTT
TRBJ1-2 TRBV2 NA NA CASSEGPRGLGGYTF TGTGCCAGCAGTGAAGGCCCCCGGGGTTTAGGTGGCTACACCTTC
TRBJ1-3 TRBV5-6 NA NA CASSLDLSGNTIYF TGTGCCAGCAGCTTGGACCTTAGTGGAAACACCATATATTTT
TRBJ1-5 TRBV6-5 few TRBD1 CASSPDRAPNQPQHF TGTGCCAGCAGTCCGGACAGGGCACCGAATCAGCCCCAGCATTTT
TRBJ2-5 TRBV7-8 NA TRBD1 CASGEDRGETQYF TGTGCCAGCGGGGAAGACAGGGGAGAGACCCAGTACTTC
TRBJ2-3 TRBV7-9 NA TRBD1 CASSMTGLLTDTQYF TGTGCCAGCAGTATGACAGGGTTGTTGACAGATACGCAGTATTTT
TRBJ2-7 TRBV6-1 NA NA CASSEDQFGQGSYEQYF TGTGCCAGCAGTGAAGACCAATTTGGGCAGGGTTCCTACGAGCAGTACTTC
TRBJ2-2 TRBV11-1 NA NA CASSLGGRGTGELFF TGTGCCAGCAGCTTAGGGGGAAGGGGGACCGGGGAGCTGTTTTTT
TRBJ2-3 TRBV6-5 once TRBD1 CASSPQGVGDTQYF TGTGCCAGCAGTCCCCAGGGGGTAGGGGATACGCAGTATTTT
TRBJ1-2 TRBV28 NA TRBD1 CASSLIPKPGQGYTF TGTGCCAGCAGTCTTATCCCCAAACCGGGACAGGGCTACACCTTC
TRBJ1-1 TRBV30 NA TRBD1 CAWSKRDRGIWNTEAFF TGTGCCTGGAGTAAAAGGGACAGGGGGATTTGGAACACTGAAGCTTTCTTT
TRBJ2-3 TRBV7-3 NA TRBD2 CASSLTFAGGGTDTQYF TGTGCCAGCAGCTTAACGTTCGCGGGAGGGGGCACAGATACGCAGTATTTT
TRBJ1-6 TRBV19 NA TRBD1 CASSTGQDNSPLHF TGTGCCAGTAGTACCGGACAGGATAATTCACCCCTCCACTTT
TRBJ1-2 TRBV27 once NA CASRPGANYGYTF TGTGCCAGCCGTCCGGGGGCTAACTATGGCTACACCTTC
TRBJ2-1 TRBV5-1 NA TRBD2 CASSLWEGNEQFF TGCGCCAGCAGCTTGTGGGAGGGCAATGAGCAGTTCTTC
TRBJ2-1 TRBV5-1 NA NA CASSLGRQVNEQFF TGCGCCAGCAGCTTGGGGAGACAGGTCAATGAGCAGTTCTTC
TRBJ1-1 TRBV7-9 NA NA CASSLAFRARTEAFF TGTGCCAGCAGCTTAGCGTTCAGGGCACGGACTGAAGCTTTCTTT
TRBJ2-6 TRBV6-1 few TRBD1 CASSERRRDRGSGANVLTF TGTGCCAGCAGTGAACGGCGCCGGGACAGGGGCTCTGGGGCCAACGTCCTGACTTTC
TRBJ2-1 TRBV6-5 once NA CASSPTGNEQFF TGTGCCAGCAGTCCCACCGGCAATGAGCAGTTCTTC
TRBJ1-2 TRBV28 NA NA CASKLPTASYGYTF TGTGCCAGCAAACTTCCCACAGCCTCCTATGGCTACACCTTC
TRBJ1-2 TRBV9 once TRBD1 CASSRGQGWGYTF TGTGCCAGCAGTCGAGGACAGGGTTGGGGCTACACCTTC